A single sample gave rise to the 26 T cell receptor beta chains below, sequenced in a study of PD-L1 blockade in urothelial cancer. Method: immunoSEQ multiplex PCR; TCRdb's copy keeps in-frame clones and lacks some. This table holds 75,000 to 95,000 clones, roughly 90% found once. Material: PBMCs, obtained around atezolizumab (anti-PD-L1) treatment. These receptors all come from a man between 60 and 75 years old with urothelial cancer.

Note on this clone: The sample holds other DNA sequences that translate to the same CDR3. The rearrangement links TRBV10-3 to TRBJ1-1; D not certain. The CDR3 has 12 amino acids. Germline lookup yields CDR1 ENHRY and CDR2 SYGVKD. The V end lost 2 bases, the J end lost 4 bases, and 5 bases lay between the germline ends. CDR3: CAISERGTEAFF. The CDR3 DNA reads as TGTGCCATCAGTGAGCGGGGCACTGAAGCTTTCTTT.

The V gene is TRBV19, the J gene TRBJ1-4; 9 bases fit TRBD1. Germline V CDR1 and CDR2: LNHDA, SQIVND (reference sequence). This CDR3 spans 13 amino acids. The V gene end was trimmed by 8 bases and the J gene end by 10 bases; junction bases not matched to a gene: 8. The CDR3 nucleotides read TGTGCCAGTTGGGACAGGGAGATCAGAAAACTGTTTTTT. Protein sequence: CASWDREIRKLFF. The full variable domain, its missing parts supplied by reference TRBV19 and TRBJ1-4, is DGGITQSPKYLFRKEGQNVTLSCEQNLNHDAMYWYRQDPGQGLRLIYYSQIVNDFQKGDIAEGYSVSREKKESFPLTVTSAQKNPTAFYLCASWDREIRKLFFGSGTQLSVL.

The chain uses TRBV4-3 and TRBJ2-6, with 8 bases matching TRBD2. CDR3 length equals 18 residues. With V trimmed by 3 bases and J by 0 bases, 7 bases remained unmatched. CDR1 and CDR2 from the germline V gene are LGHNA and YSLEER. CDR3 sequence (DNA): TGCGCCAGCAGCCAGGCTAGCGGGTCCAGCTCTGGGGCCAACGTCCTGACTTTC. It encodes CASSQASGSSSGANVLTF.

The V and J genes are TRBV9 and TRBJ2-7; weak D call: TRBD2 (6 bases). CDR3 length: 14 amino acids. The V gene's germline CDR1 is SGDLS and CDR2 YYNGEE. The germline V and J ends were trimmed by 4 bases and 2 bases, with 13 bases remaining between them. The CDR3, as DNA: TGTGCCAGCAGCCCCACGGGGGAGGCCTACGAGCAGTACTTC. This translates into CASSPTGEAYEQYF.

The rearrangement joins TRBV7-3 to TRBJ2-5; 8 positions agree with TRBD2. Germline-derived CDR1 and CDR2 are SGHTA and FQGTGA. The CDR3 extends over 13 amino acids. V was pared by 5 bases and J by 5 bases, with 4 bases of the junction left unmatched. CDR3 sequence: CASSIAGSETQYF. The CDR3 region has the DNA TGTGCCAGCAGCATAGCGGGGTCTGAGACCCAGTACTTC.

This chain connects TRBV18 to TRBJ1-2, with unresolved D. CDR1 is KGHSH, CDR2 LQKENI, per germline. The CDR3 length is 14 residues. Trimming pared 6 bases from V and 4 bases from J, leaving 15 bases between. The CDR3 reads CASSPVQLSYGYTF. CDR3 DNA sequence: TGTGCCAGCTCGCCGGTACAGTTGAGCTATGGCTACACCTTC.

This chain links TRBV5-4 with TRBJ2-5; TRBD1 matches 11 bases. The CDR3 totals 17 residues. Per germline, CDR1 SGHNT and CDR2 YYREEE (reference sequence). After removal of 4 bases from V and 5 bases from J, the junction contained 13 bases not matched to a gene. CDR3: CASSNGTGGKRTETQYF. The CDR3 nucleotides are TGTGCCAGCAGCAATGGGACAGGGGGGAAGAGGACGGAGACCCAGTACTTC. Together with reference TRBV5-4 and TRBJ2-5, the CDR3 gives the full variable domain: ETGVTQSPTHLIKTRGQQVTLRCSSQSGHNTVSWYQQALGQGPQFIFQYYREEENGRGNFPPRFSGLQFPNYSSELNVNALELDDSALYLCASSNGTGGKRTETQYFGPGTRLLVL.

The V and J genes are TRBV2 and TRBJ1-1, with TRBD1 identical over 7 bases. With V trimmed by 8 bases and J by 3 bases, 9 bases remained unmatched. The V gene's germline CDR1 is SNHLY and CDR2 FYNNEI. The CDR3 covers 14 residues. The CDR3 DNA reads as TGTGCCAGCGAGAGACAGGGAGGCCACACTGAAGCTTTCTTT. Amino acids: CASERQGGHTEAFF.

The chain joins TRBV6-6 to TRBJ1-3; no clear D. This CDR3 comprises 15 residues. Looked up from germline, CDR1 is MNHNY and CDR2 is SVGAGI (reference sequence). Trimming took 5 bases from V and 3 from J, leaving 14 bases between them. The CDR3 protein is CASSTREEYGNTIYF. CDR3 coding DNA: TGTGCCAGCAGTACACGGGAGGAGTATGGAAACACCATATATTTT.

The chain combines TRBV7-2 with TRBJ2-7; D may be TRBD2 (6 bases). Trimming removed 3 bases from V and 0 bases from J, with 9 bases in between. This CDR3 has 14 amino acids. Germline CDR1 SGHTA, CDR2 FQGNSA. The CDR3 sequence is CASSFPTSSYEQYF. In nucleotides, the CDR3 is TGTGCCAGCAGCTTCCCGACTAGCTCCTACGAGCAGTACTTC.

This clone occurred once. The chain carries TRBV29-1 and TRBJ2-7, with D tentatively TRBD1 (5 bases). CDR1 is SQVTM and CDR2 is ANQGSEA in the germline V gene. Trimming took 6 bases from V and 1 from J, leaving 13 bases between them. CDR3 length equals 13 residues. The CDR3, as DNA: TGCAGCGTAGCCAAGGACACGTCCTACGAGCAGTACTTC. Residues: CSVAKDTSYEQYF.

This rearrangement joins TRBV5-6 to TRBJ1-5, with a tentative D call TRBD1 (5 bases). Germline CDR1 SGHDT, CDR2 YYEEEE. V lost 0 bases and J lost 4, with 8 bases in between. This CDR3 has 14 residues. In nucleotides, the CDR3 is TGTGCCAGCAGCTTGGCGGGGGAGAATCAGCCCCAGCATTTT. This codes for CASSLAGENQPQHF.

The rearrangement uses TRBV7-9 and TRBJ2-7, with D possibly matching TRBD1 (6 bases). V lost 1 base and J lost 2, with 6 bases in between. CDR1 is SEHNR and CDR2 is FQNEAQ in the germline V gene (reference sequence). This CDR3 is built from 13 residues. The CDR3 loop is CASSLGGPYEQYF. DNA for the CDR3: TGTGCCAGCAGCTTAGGGGGGCCCTACGAGCAGTACTTC.

V gene TRBV7-2 combines with J gene TRBJ1-5; D may be TRBD1 (6 bases). V was pared by 5 bases and J by 7 bases, with 15 bases between. This CDR3 is built from 14 residues. The germline CDR1 and CDR2 sequences are SGHTA and FQGNSA. CDR3 residues: CASSVTGIGQPQHF. CDR3 nucleotides: TGTGCCAGCAGCGTAACAGGGATCGGACAGCCCCAGCATTTT.

On this clone itself: One junction end does not reproduce the germline sequence, and a read error may be involved. The V call is TRBV7-7, the J call TRBJ2-5; D gene ambiguous. The CDR3 loop spans 13 amino acids. Germline-derived CDR1 and CDR2 are SSHAT and FNYEAQ (reference sequence). CDR3 DNA sequence: TGTGCTAGCAGCTTATTCGAGGTGGAGACCCAGTACTTC. Amino acid sequence: CASSLFEVETQYF.

The chain carries TRBV7-9 and TRBJ2-3, with D maybe TRBD2 (8 bases). This CDR3 is built from 15 residues. From germline, CDR1 is SEHNR and CDR2 FQNEAQ (reference sequence). V was cut by 7 bases and J by 4 bases, with 18 bases left in between. The CDR3 DNA is TGTGCCAGCACCCCCCGGGAGGGGGCCGCAGATACGCAGTATTTT. This gives the protein CASTPREGAADTQYF.

The chain joins TRBV6-5 to TRBJ2-5; TRBD1 matches at 9 bases. Germline CDR1 is MNHEY and CDR2 is SVGAGI. Unmatched junction bases numbered 11, after V lost 7 bases and J lost 5 bases. The CDR3 runs to 15 residues. CDR3 amino acids: CASTQPGQGGETQYF. The CDR3 region has the DNA TGTGCCAGCACTCAACCGGGACAGGGTGGGGAGACCCAGTACTTC.

The rearrangement uses TRBV7-2 and TRBJ2-7, with D possibly TRBD2 on 5 matching bases. Germline V gene data show CDR1 as SGHTA and CDR2 as FQGNSA. The CDR3 contains 15 residues. V lost 2 bases, J lost 2 bases, and 13 bases lay in between. Here the CDR3 DNA reads TGTGCCAGCAGCTTAATTGCGGGTGGGCCCTACGAGCAGTACTTC. It encodes CASSLIAGGPYEQYF.

In this sample, this clone turned up once. The chain has TRBV19 and TRBJ2-1, with TRBD1 identical over 10 bases. The germline V gene has CDR1 LNHDA and CDR2 SQIVND (reference sequence). Trimming at V came to 5 bases and at J to 5 bases, leaving 12 bases not matched to a gene. This CDR3 is 17 amino acids long. The CDR3 sequence: CASSAIPGQGPNNEQFF. CDR3 in DNA: TGTGCCAGTAGTGCGATACCGGGACAGGGGCCGAACAATGAGCAGTTCTTC.

The CDR3 loop is CASSFPQGVSGNTIYF. The DNA for the CDR3 is TGTGCCAGCAGCTTCCCGCAGGGGGTATCTGGAAACACCATATATTTT. The V and J genes are TRBV7-2 and TRBJ1-3; the match to TRBD1 covers 7 bases. This CDR3 comprises 16 residues. The V gene end was trimmed by 3 bases and the J gene end by 1 base; junction bases not matched to a gene: 6. CDR1 is SGHTA, CDR2 FQGNSA, per germline.

This sequence joins TRBV4-2 and TRBJ2-3; D may be TRBD1 (6 bases). The ends were cut back, 4 bases at V and 4 bases at J, with 12 bases in the middle. Germline V gives CDR1 LGHNA, CDR2 YNFKEQ. The CDR3 contains 14 residues. This CDR3 is CASSPQGLADTQYF. CDR3 nucleotide sequence: TGTGCCAGCAGCCCACAGGGTTTAGCAGATACGCAGTATTTT.

The chain uses TRBV4-2 and TRBJ1-4; D might be TRBD1 (5 bases). Trimming cost V 0 bases and J 7 bases, with 15 bases left between them. The CDR3 consists of 16 residues. Germline V gene sequence: CDR1 LGHNA, CDR2 YNFKEQ. DNA for the CDR3: TGTGCCAGCAGCCAAGATGTTCAGGGCGGGGCTGAAAAACTGTTTTTT. Translation: CASSQDVQGGAEKLFF.

CDR3 DNA sequence: TGTGCCAGCAGCATTAGCGCTAGCTCCTACAATGAGCAGTTCTTC. Protein product: CASSISASSYNEQFF. V gene TRBV11-1 combines with J gene TRBJ2-1; D is perhaps TRBD2 (5 bases). Germline V gives CDR1 SGHAT, CDR2 FQDESV (reference sequence). V was trimmed by 5 bases and J by 0 bases, leaving 11 bases between them. The CDR3 runs to 15 residues.

CDR3 protein: CAIRGTGEVGKNIQYF. In nucleotides, the CDR3 is TGTGCCATCAGAGGGACAGGGGAAGTTGGCAAAAACATTCAGTACTTC. The genes are TRBV10-3 and TRBJ2-4; 10 positions agree with TRBD1. Germline CDR1 reads ENHRY; CDR2 reads SYGVKD. The CDR3 extends over 16 amino acids. V was clipped by 6 bases and J by 3 bases; unmatched bases: 8.

The chain has TRBV13 and TRBJ2-7; 8 bases align to TRBD2. After removal of 9 bases from V and 0 bases from J, the junction contained 4 bases not matched to a gene. This CDR3 spans 13 amino acids. The germline CDR1 and CDR2 sequences are PRHDT and FYEKMQ (reference sequence). CDR3 nucleotide sequence: TGTGCCAGGAAAAGCGGGAGCTCCTACGAGCAGTACTTC. This sequence encodes CARKSGSSYEQYF. Complete variable domain (other parts from reference TRBV13 and TRBJ2-7): AAGVIQSPRHLIKEKRETATLKCYPIPRHDTVYWYQQGPGQDPQFLISFYEKMQSDKGSIPDRFSAQQFSDYHSELNMSSLELGDSALYFCARKSGSSYEQYFGPGTRLTVT.

The V call is TRBV5-1, the J call TRBJ2-6; D is undetermined. The germline CDR1 and CDR2 sequences are SGHRS and YFSETQ. Trimming left V 3 bases short and J 0 bases short, with 10 bases between. CDR3 length: 16 amino acids. CDR3 sequence: CASSSDIRSGANVLTF. CDR3 nucleotides: TGCGCCAGCAGCTCCGACATACGCTCTGGGGCCAACGTCCTGACTTTC.